These 10 T cell receptor beta chains share one sample of origin, sequenced in a study of long-term antiretroviral therapy in people with HIV. Researchers ran immunoSEQ v3.0 at survey level. TCRdb's copy holds only in-frame clones and misses some; the assay was immunoSEQ multiplex PCR. The sample contains around 15,000 clones, roughly 90% of which appear only once. The sample here was unsorted PBMCs, taken 0.7 years before starting antiretroviral therapy. Receptor source: a man aged 50 to 60 with HIV.

CDR3 loop: CAIRLAGIEGNEQFF. Here the CDR3 DNA reads TGTGCCATCCGACTAGCGGGTATCGAGGGCAATGAGCAGTTCTTC. The chain couples TRBV10-3 to TRBJ2-1, with TRBD2 matching 10 bases. CDR1 ENHRY and CDR2 SYGVKD come from the germline V gene. V trimming: 8 bases; J trimming: 6 bases; junction bases outside the gene matches: 10. The CDR3 spans 15 residues.

This chain connects TRBV12-5 to TRBJ2-5; 14 nucleotides align to TRBD2. The germline V gene encodes CDR1 LGHNT and CDR2 FRNRAP. Trimming cost V 3 bases and J 1 base; bases outside gene matches: 10. This CDR3 is built from 19 residues. The CDR3 is CASGLSLTSGRGSQETQYF. DNA for the CDR3: TGTGCTAGTGGTTTATCCCTGACTAGCGGGAGGGGATCCCAAGAGACCCAGTACTTC.

This chain links TRBV2 with TRBJ2-3, with 9 bases fitting TRBD1. With 6 bases clipped from V and 5 bases from J, the junction kept 6 bases outside the gene matches. The CDR3 loop spans 14 amino acids. The germline gives CDR1 SNHLY, CDR2 FYNNEI. CDR3 bases: TGTGCCAGCAGCGTGACAGGGGGGGAAGATACGCAGTATTTT. As protein: CASSVTGGEDTQYF. Looking up the rest from reference TRBV2 and TRBJ2-3 gives the full variable domain: EPEVTQTPSHQVTQMGQEVILRCVPISNHLYFYWYRQILGQKVEFLVSFYNNEISEKSEIFDDQFSVERPDGSNFTLKIRSTKLEDSAMYFCASSVTGGEDTQYFGPGTRLTVL.

The genes are TRBV7-3 and TRBJ2-3; 12 bases map to TRBD2. Germline V gene sequence: CDR1 SGHTA, CDR2 FQGTGA. The CDR3 runs to 14 residues. V gave up 4 bases and J gave up 6 bases; unmatched junction bases: 2. The CDR3 DNA reads as TGTGCCAGCAGCTCCGGGACTAGCGGGGATACGCAGTATTTT. This encodes CASSSGTSGDTQYF.

This clone was seen just once. The rearrangement joins TRBV6-5 to TRBJ1-5, with 7 bases matching TRBD1. V lost 4 bases, J lost 7 bases, and 4 bases stayed unmatched. This CDR3 comprises 13 residues. The germline V gene encodes CDR1 MNHEY and CDR2 SVGAGI. CDR3 bases: TGTGCCAGCAGTTGGGCAGGGGGACAGCCCCAGCATTTT. Amino acid sequence: CASSWAGGQPQHF.

The V call is TRBV7-9, the J call TRBJ2-7; D is possibly TRBD2 (6 bases). From germline, CDR1 is SEHNR and CDR2 FQNEAQ (reference sequence). The CDR3 contains 15 residues. V lost 1 base, J lost 0 bases, and 10 bases lay in between. The chain's CDR3 is CASSLDSGNSYEQYF. The CDR3 coding sequence is TGTGCCAGCAGCTTAGATAGCGGCAACTCCTACGAGCAGTACTTC.

The chain recombines TRBV5-1 with TRBJ2-2; 10 bases are a match to TRBD2. The V gene end was trimmed by 4 bases and the J gene end by 6 bases; junction bases not matched to a gene: 12. The germline V gene has CDR1 SGHRS and CDR2 YFSETQ. CDR3 size: 17 residues. The CDR3 DNA sequence: TGCGCCAGCAGCGACCTCTATGCCGGGACTAGCGCCGGGGAGCTGTTTTTT. Translating it yields CASSDLYAGTSAGELFF.

The gene calls are TRBV7-3 and TRBJ1-6; D perhaps matches TRBD1 (5 bases). Germline loops: CDR1 SGHTA, CDR2 FQGTGA. The CDR3 extends over 15 amino acids. Trimming pared 2 bases from V and 7 bases from J, leaving 12 bases between. The CDR3 DNA sequence: TGTGCCAGCAGCTTACGGGACGGTAAAAATTCACCCCTCCACTTT. It yields the protein CASSLRDGKNSPLHF.

The chain carries TRBV28 and TRBJ1-5; no clear D. The ends were cut back, 3 bases at V and 0 bases at J, with 21 bases in the middle. The germline V gene encodes CDR1 MDHEN and CDR2 SYDVKM. CDR3 length equals 19 residues. The CDR3 protein is CASSFSSMGSLYSNQPQHF. In nucleotides, the CDR3 is TGTGCCAGCAGTTTCTCTTCTATGGGGTCCCTTTATAGCAATCAGCCCCAGCATTTT.

The chain is built from TRBV5-4 and TRBJ2-3, with D maybe TRBD1 (6 bases). From germline, CDR1 is SGHNT and CDR2 YYREEE (reference sequence). Deletions cut 0 bases from V and 1 base from J, with 6 bases between. This CDR3 contains 14 residues. The CDR3, as DNA: TGTGCCAGCAGCTTGGGGGGGCGCACAGATACGCAGTATTTT. Encoded protein: CASSLGGRTDTQYF.